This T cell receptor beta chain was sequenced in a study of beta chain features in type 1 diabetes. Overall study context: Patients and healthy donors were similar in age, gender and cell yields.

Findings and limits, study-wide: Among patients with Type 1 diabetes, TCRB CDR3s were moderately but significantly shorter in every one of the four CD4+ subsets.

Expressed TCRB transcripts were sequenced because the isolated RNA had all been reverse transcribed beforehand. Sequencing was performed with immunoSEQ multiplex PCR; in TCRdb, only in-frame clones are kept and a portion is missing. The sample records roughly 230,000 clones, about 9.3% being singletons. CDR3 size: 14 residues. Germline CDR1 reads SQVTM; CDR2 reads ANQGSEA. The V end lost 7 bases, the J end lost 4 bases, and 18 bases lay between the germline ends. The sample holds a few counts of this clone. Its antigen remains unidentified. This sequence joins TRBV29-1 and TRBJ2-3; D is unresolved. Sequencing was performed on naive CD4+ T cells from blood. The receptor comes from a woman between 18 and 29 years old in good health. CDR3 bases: TGCAGCGCTTTCCTCTCACAAGAACCAGATACGCAGTATTTT. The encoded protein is CSAFLSQEPDTQYF.